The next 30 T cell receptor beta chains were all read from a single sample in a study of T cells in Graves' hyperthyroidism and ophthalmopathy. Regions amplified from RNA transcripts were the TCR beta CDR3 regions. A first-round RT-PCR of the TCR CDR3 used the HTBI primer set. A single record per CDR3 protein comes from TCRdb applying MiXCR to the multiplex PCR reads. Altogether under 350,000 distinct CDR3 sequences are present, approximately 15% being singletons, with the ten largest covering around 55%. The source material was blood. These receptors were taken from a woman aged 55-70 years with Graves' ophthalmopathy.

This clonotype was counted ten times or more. The CDR3 DNA follows: TGTGCCAGCAGTTTGACGGCGGAACACGAGCAGTTCTTC. Its protein is CASSLTAEHEQFF. The chain carries TRBV27 and TRBJ2-1; the D is unclear. This CDR3 is 13 amino acids long. The germline CDR1 and CDR2 sequences are MNHEY and SMNVEV (reference sequence). V lost 3 bases and J 10 bases, leaving 13 bases between the germline ends.

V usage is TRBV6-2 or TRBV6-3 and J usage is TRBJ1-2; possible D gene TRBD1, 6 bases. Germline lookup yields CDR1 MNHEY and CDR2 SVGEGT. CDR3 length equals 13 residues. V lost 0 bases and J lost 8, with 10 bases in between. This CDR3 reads CASSYSSGAGYTF. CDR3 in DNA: TGTGCCAGCAGTTACTCTTCAGGGGCCGGCTACACCTTC.

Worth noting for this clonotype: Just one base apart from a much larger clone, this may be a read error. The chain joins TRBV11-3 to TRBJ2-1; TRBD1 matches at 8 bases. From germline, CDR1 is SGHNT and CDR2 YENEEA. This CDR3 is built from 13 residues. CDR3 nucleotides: TGTGCCTGCAGCACAGGGGGCTACAATGAGCAGTTCTTC. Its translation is CACSTGGYNEQFF.

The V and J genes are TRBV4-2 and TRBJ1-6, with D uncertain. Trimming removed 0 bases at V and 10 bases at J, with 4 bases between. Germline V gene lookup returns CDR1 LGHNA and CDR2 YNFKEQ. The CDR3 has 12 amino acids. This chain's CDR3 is CASSQDRSPLHF. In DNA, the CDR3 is TGTGCCAGCAGCCAAGATCGGTCACCCCTCCACTTT.

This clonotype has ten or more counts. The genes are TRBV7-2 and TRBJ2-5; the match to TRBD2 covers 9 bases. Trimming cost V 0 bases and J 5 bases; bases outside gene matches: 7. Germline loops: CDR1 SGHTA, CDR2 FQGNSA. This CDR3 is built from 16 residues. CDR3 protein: CASSLAYRAGGETQYF. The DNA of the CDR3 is TGTGCCAGCAGCTTAGCGTATCGGGCGGGGGGGGAGACCCAGTACTTC.

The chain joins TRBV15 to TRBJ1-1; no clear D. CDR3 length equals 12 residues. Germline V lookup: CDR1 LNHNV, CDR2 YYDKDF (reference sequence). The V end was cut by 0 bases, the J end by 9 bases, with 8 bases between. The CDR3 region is CATSRDRSKAFF. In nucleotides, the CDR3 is TGTGCCACCAGCAGAGATAGGTCCAAAGCTTTCTTT.

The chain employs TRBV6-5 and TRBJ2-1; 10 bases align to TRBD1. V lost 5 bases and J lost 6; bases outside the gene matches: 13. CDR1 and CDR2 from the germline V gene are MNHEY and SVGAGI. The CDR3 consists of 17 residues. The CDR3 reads CASSTQRGGQGFNEQFF. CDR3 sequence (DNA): TGTGCCAGCAGTACTCAGAGGGGGGGACAGGGGTTCAATGAGCAGTTCTTC.

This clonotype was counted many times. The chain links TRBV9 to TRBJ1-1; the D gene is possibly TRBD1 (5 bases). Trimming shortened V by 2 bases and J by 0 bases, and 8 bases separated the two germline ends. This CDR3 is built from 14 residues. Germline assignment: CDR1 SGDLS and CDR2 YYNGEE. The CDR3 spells CASSVSGMNTEAFF. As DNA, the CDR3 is TGTGCCAGCAGCGTGTCAGGGATGAACACTGAAGCTTTCTTT.

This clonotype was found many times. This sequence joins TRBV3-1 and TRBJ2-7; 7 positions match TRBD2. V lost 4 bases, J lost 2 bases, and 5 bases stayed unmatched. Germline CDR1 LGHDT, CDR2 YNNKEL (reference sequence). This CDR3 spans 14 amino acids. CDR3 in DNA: TGTGCCAGCAGCCTCGGACTAGGGACCTACGAGCAGTACTTC. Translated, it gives CASSLGLGTYEQYF.

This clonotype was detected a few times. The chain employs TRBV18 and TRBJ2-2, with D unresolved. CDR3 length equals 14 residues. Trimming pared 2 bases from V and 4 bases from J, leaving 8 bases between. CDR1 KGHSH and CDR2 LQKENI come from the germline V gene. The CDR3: CASSPTTATGELFF. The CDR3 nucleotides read TGTGCCAGCTCACCAACGACGGCCACCGGGGAGCTGTTTTTT.

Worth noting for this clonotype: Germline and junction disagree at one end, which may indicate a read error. This chain's CDR3 is CASSYDSGSGSTIYF. CDR3 DNA sequence: TGTGCCAGCAGTTACGACTCGGGCTCTGGAAGCACCATATATTTT. The chain recombines TRBV6-5 with TRBJ1-3; D is unclear. Germline V gene lookup returns CDR1 MNHEY and CDR2 SVGAGI. The CDR3 is 15 residues long.

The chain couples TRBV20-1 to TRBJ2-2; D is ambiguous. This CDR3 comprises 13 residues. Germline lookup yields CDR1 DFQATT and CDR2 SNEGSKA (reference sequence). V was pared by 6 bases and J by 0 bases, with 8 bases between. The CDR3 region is CSALLPNTGELFF. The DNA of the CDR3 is TGCAGTGCGCTCCTGCCGAACACCGGGGAGCTGTTTTTT.

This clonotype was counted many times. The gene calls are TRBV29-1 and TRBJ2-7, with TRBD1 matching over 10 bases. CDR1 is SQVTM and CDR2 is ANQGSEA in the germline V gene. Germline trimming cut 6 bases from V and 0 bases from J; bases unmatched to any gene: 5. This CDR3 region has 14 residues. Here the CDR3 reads CSVARDRGSYEQYF. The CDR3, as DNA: TGCAGCGTGGCCCGGGACAGGGGCTCCTACGAGCAGTACTTC.

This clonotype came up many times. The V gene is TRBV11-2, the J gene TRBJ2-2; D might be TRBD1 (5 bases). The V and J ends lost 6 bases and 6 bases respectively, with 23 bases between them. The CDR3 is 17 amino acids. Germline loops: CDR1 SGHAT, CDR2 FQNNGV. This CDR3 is CASRSTQGRVRAGELFF. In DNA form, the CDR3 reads TGTGCCAGCAGGAGTACTCAGGGCCGGGTTAGGGCCGGGGAGCTGTTTTTT.

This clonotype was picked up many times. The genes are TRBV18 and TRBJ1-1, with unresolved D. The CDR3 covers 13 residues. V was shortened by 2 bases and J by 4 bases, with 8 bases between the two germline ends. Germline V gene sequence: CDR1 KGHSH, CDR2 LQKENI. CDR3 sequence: CASSPEDFTEAFF. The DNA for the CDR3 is TGTGCCAGCTCACCAGAAGACTTCACTGAAGCTTTCTTT.

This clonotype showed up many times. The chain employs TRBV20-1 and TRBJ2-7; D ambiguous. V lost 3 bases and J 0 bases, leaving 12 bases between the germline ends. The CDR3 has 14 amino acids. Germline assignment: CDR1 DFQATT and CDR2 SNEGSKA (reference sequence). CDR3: CSASVGLDSYEQYF. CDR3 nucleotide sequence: TGCAGTGCTAGCGTCGGGCTAGACTCCTACGAGCAGTACTTC.

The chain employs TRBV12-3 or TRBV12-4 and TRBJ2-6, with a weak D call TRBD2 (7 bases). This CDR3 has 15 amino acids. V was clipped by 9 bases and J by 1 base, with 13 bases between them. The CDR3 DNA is TGTGCCAGTAGCAGGGGAGGGTCTGGGGCCAACGTCCTGACTTTC. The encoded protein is CASSRGGSGANVLTF.

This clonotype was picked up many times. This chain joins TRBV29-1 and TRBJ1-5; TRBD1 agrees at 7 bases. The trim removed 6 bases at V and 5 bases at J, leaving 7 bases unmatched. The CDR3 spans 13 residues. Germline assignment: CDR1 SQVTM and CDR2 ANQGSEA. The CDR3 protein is CSVDQGGDQPQHF. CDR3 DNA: TGCAGCGTCGACCAGGGGGGCGATCAGCCCCAGCATTTT.

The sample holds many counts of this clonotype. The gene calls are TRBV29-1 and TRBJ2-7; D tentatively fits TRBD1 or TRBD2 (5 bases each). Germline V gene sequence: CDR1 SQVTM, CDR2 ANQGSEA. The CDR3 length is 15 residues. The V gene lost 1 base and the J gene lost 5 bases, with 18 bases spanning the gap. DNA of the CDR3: TGCAGCGTTGAAGGGGACCAGGGCCGGCTCGACGAGCAGTACTTC. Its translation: CSVEGDQGRLDEQYF.

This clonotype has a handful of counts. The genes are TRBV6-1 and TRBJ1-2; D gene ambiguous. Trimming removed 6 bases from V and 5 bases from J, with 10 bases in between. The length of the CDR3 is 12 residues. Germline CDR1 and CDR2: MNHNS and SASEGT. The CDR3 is CASRLDGYGYTF. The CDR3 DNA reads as TGTGCCAGCAGGCTGGACGGGTATGGCTACACCTTC.

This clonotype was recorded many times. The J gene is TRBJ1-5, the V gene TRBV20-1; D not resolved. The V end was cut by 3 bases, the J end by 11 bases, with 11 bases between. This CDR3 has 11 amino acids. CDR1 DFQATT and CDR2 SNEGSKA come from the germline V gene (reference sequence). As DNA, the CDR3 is TGCAGTGCTAGGCGCCCCCCGGCCCAGCATTTT. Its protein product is CSARRPPAQHF.

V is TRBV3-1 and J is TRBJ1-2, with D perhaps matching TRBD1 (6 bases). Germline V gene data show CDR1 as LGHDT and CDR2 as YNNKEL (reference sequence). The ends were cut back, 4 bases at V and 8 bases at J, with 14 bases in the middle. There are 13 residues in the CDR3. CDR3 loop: CASSRKSTGGYTF. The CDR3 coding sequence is TGTGCCAGCAGCCGGAAGTCGACAGGAGGCTACACCTTC.

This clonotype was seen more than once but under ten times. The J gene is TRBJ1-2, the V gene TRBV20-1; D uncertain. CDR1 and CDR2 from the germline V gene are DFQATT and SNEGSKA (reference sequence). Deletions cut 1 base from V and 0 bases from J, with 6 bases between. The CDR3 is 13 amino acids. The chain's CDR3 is CSARVSTNYGYTF. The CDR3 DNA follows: TGCAGTGCTAGAGTTAGCACTAACTATGGCTACACCTTC.

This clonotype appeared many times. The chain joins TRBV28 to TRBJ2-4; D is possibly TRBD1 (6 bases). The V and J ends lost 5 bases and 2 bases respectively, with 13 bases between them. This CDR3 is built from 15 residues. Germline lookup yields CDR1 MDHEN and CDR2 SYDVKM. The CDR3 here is CASSTRDNTKNIQYF. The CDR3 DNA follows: TGTGCCAGCAGTACCCGGGACAACACCAAAAACATTCAGTACTTC.

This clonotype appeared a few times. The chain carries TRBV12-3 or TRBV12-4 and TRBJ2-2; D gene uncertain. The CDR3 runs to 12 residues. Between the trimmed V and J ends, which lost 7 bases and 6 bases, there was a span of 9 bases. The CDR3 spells CASTLHSGELFF. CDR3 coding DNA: TGTGCCAGCACCCTTCACTCCGGGGAGCTGTTTTTT.

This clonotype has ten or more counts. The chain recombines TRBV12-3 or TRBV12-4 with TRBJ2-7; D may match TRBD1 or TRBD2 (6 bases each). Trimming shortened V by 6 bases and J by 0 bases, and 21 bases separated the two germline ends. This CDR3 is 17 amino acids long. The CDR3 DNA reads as TGTGCCAGCAGCCCCCGCGGTAGGAGGGGGGACTCCTACGAGCAGTACTTC. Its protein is CASSPRGRRGDSYEQYF.

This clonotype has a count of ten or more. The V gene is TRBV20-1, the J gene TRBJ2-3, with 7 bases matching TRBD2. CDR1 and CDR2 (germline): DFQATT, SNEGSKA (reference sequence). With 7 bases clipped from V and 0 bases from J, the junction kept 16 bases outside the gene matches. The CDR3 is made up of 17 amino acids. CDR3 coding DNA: TGCAGTGTTACCAGCGGGGCCCGACCCTATAGCACAGATACGCAGTATTTT. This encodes CSVTSGARPYSTDTQYF.

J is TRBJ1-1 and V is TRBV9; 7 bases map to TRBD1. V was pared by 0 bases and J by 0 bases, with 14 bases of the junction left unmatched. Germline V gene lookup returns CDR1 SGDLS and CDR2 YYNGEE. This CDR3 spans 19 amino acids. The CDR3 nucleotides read TGTGCCAGCAGCGTAGCTACAGGGGTGCCGGGACCCCTGAACACTGAAGCTTTCTTT. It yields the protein CASSVATGVPGPLNTEAFF.

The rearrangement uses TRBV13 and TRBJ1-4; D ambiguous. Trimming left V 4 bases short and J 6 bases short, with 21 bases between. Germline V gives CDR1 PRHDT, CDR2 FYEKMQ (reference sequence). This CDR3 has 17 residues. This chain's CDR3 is CASSSHVLPGSYEKLFF. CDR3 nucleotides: TGTGCCAGCAGCTCACACGTCTTACCAGGATCATATGAAAAACTGTTTTTT.

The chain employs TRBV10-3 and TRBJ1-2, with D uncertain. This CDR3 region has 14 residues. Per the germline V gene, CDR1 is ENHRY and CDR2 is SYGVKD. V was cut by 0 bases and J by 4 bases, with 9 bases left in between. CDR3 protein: CAISESTEGYGYTF. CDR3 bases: TGTGCCATCAGTGAGTCAACAGAGGGCTATGGCTACACCTTC.